These 32 T cell receptor beta chains share one sample of origin, sequenced in a study of blood T cell repertoires in COVID-19. Method: immunoSEQ multiplex PCR; TCRdb's copy keeps in-frame clones and lacks some. The table records 9,000 to 15,000 clones, around three quarters of them present only once. Sequenced material: peripheral blood. All receptors come from a man aged 60-69 years with COVID-19, enrolled during active disease.

The rearrangement links TRBV6-5 to TRBJ1-3; the match to TRBD1 covers 7 bases. CDR1 is MNHEY and CDR2 is SVGAGI in the germline V gene. V was clipped by 7 bases and J by 1 base; unmatched bases: 4. The length of the CDR3 is 14 residues. DNA of the CDR3: TGTGCCAGCAAAACAGGGGTTTCTGGAAACACCATATATTTT. Protein sequence: CASKTGVSGNTIYF.

This rearrangement joins TRBV5-6 to TRBJ1-6, with D perhaps matching TRBD1 (5 bases). The length of the CDR3 is 14 residues. Looked up from germline, CDR1 is SGHDT and CDR2 is YYEEEE. The V end lost 4 bases, the J end lost 9 bases, and 14 bases lay between the germline ends. The CDR3 sequence: CASSATVPGSPLHF. The CDR3 region has the DNA TGTGCCAGCAGCGCGACAGTCCCCGGTTCACCCCTCCACTTT.

The rearrangement links TRBV12-3 or TRBV12-4 to TRBJ1-2; D gene unclear. V shed 1 base and J shed 14 bases, with 11 bases lying between them. This CDR3 spans 11 amino acids. The CDR3 DNA reads as TGTGCCAGCAGTTTAGTGGCAGATCCAACCTTC. This translates into CASSLVADPTF.

The V and J genes are TRBV7-2 and TRBJ2-1; D not certain. The length of the CDR3 is 12 residues. V was clipped by 1 base and J by 9 bases, with 7 bases between them. Germline V gene data show CDR1 as SGHTA and CDR2 as FQGNSA. The CDR3 DNA sequence: TGTGCCAGCAGCTTAGGAGTCCGTGAGCAGTTCTTC. Amino acids: CASSLGVREQFF.

The chain joins TRBV11-2 to TRBJ2-7, with 10 bases identical to TRBD1. Germline assignment: CDR1 SGHAT and CDR2 FQNNGV. CDR3 length equals 15 residues. The junction had 16 bases not matched to a gene; V was cut back by 6 bases and J by 11 bases. CDR3 amino acids: CASRPGGTGEPGEYF. The DNA of the CDR3 is TGTGCCAGCAGACCCGGGGGGACAGGGGAACCCGGGGAGTACTTC. Looking up the rest from reference TRBV11-2 and TRBJ2-7 gives the full variable domain: EAGVAQSPRYKIIEKRQSVAFWCNPISGHATLYWYQQILGQGPKLLIQFQNNGVVDDSQLPKDRFSAERLKGVDSTLKIQPAKLEDSAVYLCASRPGGTGEPGEYFGPGTRLTVT.

The gene calls are TRBV19 and TRBJ2-3; a weak D match, TRBD1 (5 bases). Looked up from germline, CDR1 is LNHDA and CDR2 is SQIVND (reference sequence). With 8 bases removed from V and 3 bases from J, the gap between germline ends came to 15 bases. The CDR3 consists of 14 residues. The CDR3 region has the DNA TGTGCCAGTTCCAACCAGGGCGCGACAGATACGCAGTATTTT. It is translated as CASSNQGATDTQYF.

The chain links TRBV18 to TRBJ1-5; 9 bases match TRBD1. Germline loops: CDR1 KGHSH, CDR2 LQKENI. The CDR3 loop spans 16 amino acids. Losses at the gene ends were 3 bases for V and 3 bases for J; bases not matched to a gene: 6. In DNA, the CDR3 is TGTGCCAGCTCACCCCCCGGGACAGGGTACAATCAGCCCCAGCATTTT. Translated, it gives CASSPPGTGYNQPQHF.

This chain uses TRBV11-2 with TRBJ2-7; 8 bases agree with TRBD2. The V segment lost 0 bases and the J segment 6 bases; nucleotides outside the gene matches: 19. The CDR3 is made up of 19 amino acids. The germline CDR1 and CDR2 sequences are SGHAT and FQNNGV. As DNA, the CDR3 is TGTGCCAGCAGCTTAGATTTTCCCCCCGGCCCGGGGGGGCCCAGCGAGCAGTACGTC. Translated: CASSLDFPPGPGGPSEQYV.

The rearrangement uses TRBV6-6 and TRBJ1-1; D call uncertain. Per the germline V gene, CDR1 is MNHNY and CDR2 is SVGAGI (reference sequence). The CDR3 consists of 16 residues. V dropped 10 bases and J dropped 1 base, with 22 bases sitting between them. Here the CDR3 reads CATAWTERGSNTEAFF. The CDR3 DNA reads TGTGCCACCGCCTGGACGGAGAGAGGGTCGAACACTGAAGCTTTCTTT.

V is TRBV6-6 and J is TRBJ2-1, with 10 positions matching TRBD1. V trimming: 8 bases; J trimming: 1 base; junction bases outside the gene matches: 5. This CDR3 region has 15 residues. Germline V gene sequence: CDR1 MNHNY, CDR2 SVGAGI (reference sequence). The CDR3 bases are TGTGCCAGCCGACCGGGACAGGGGTCCTACAATGAGCAGTTCTTC. This gives the protein CASRPGQGSYNEQFF.

The genes are TRBV19 and TRBJ1-5, with 8 bases lining up with TRBD1. With V trimmed by 9 bases and J by 0 bases, 13 bases remained unmatched. The CDR3 has 17 amino acids. CDR1 and CDR2 from the germline V gene are LNHDA and SQIVND (reference sequence). As DNA, the CDR3 is TGTGCCAGCCACCCACTTACAGGGGGATATAGCAATCAGCCCCAGCATTTT. Translating it yields CASHPLTGGYSNQPQHF.

The chain carries TRBV12-3 or TRBV12-4 and TRBJ2-1, with D perhaps TRBD1 (6 bases). This CDR3 contains 13 residues. V lost 6 bases and J lost 7, with 13 bases in between. CDR3 amino acids: CASRLGTINEQFF. CDR3 nucleotide sequence: TGTGCCAGCAGGCTCGGGACAATAAATGAGCAGTTCTTC.

V usage is TRBV6-2 or TRBV6-3 and J usage is TRBJ2-1, with TRBD2 matching over 8 bases. Germline V gene lookup returns CDR1 MNHEY and CDR2 SVGEGT. Losses at the gene ends were 2 bases for V and 7 bases for J; bases not matched to a gene: 4. The CDR3 loop spans 14 amino acids. CDR3: CASSYREGRNEQFF. CDR3 bases: TGTGCCAGCAGTTACCGGGAGGGCCGTAATGAGCAGTTCTTC.

The V and J genes are TRBV6-5 and TRBJ2-5; no clear D. From germline, CDR1 is MNHEY and CDR2 SVGAGI. This CDR3 is built from 15 residues. V was shortened by 6 bases and J by 0 bases, with 14 bases between the two germline ends. In DNA, the CDR3 is TGTGCCAGCAGCCGCCTTTGGGCGAACCAAGAGACCCAGTACTTC. Amino acids: CASSRLWANQETQYF.

This sequence joins TRBV7-8 and TRBJ1-5; 10 nucleotides agree with TRBD1. CDR3 size: 17 residues. V lost 4 bases, J lost 4 bases, and 10 bases stayed unmatched. In germline, CDR1 is SGHVS, CDR2 FQNEAQ. CDR3 nucleotide sequence: TGTGCCAGCAGCTATCCGGGACAGGGGTTGGGAAATCAGCCCCAGCATTTT. Its translation: CASSYPGQGLGNQPQHF.

By share, this clone counts as medium-sized. The chain links TRBV6-5 to TRBJ1-2; 7 positions match TRBD1. From germline, CDR1 is MNHEY and CDR2 SVGAGI. The CDR3 covers 13 residues. J was trimmed by 5 bases and V by 2 bases; bases with no gene match: 2. Here the CDR3 DNA reads TGTGCCAGCAGTTACAGGGGGCTATATGGCTACACCTTC. Translation gives CASSYRGLYGYTF.

The J gene is TRBJ2-5, the V gene TRBV15; TRBD1 matches 10 bases. CDR3 length: 16 amino acids. Germline lookup yields CDR1 LNHNV and CDR2 YYDKDF (reference sequence). J was trimmed by 5 bases and V by 2 bases; bases with no gene match: 8. This CDR3 reads CATSRLTGTGVETQYF. The CDR3 DNA is TGTGCCACCAGCAGACTTACCGGGACAGGGGTTGAGACCCAGTACTTC.

This rearrangement joins TRBV6-2 or TRBV6-3 to TRBJ2-5; D may be TRBD1 (6 bases). V shed 3 bases and J shed 5 bases, with 16 bases lying between them. The CDR3 is 15 residues long. The germline V gene has CDR1 MNHEY and CDR2 SVGEGT. The CDR3 DNA is TGTGCCAGCAGTTATCATCCAGGGGCCGGGGAGACCCAGTACTTC. Translating gives CASSYHPGAGETQYF.

The chain links TRBV4-1 to TRBJ1-5, with a possible D match to TRBD1 (5 bases). Germline V gene data show CDR1 as MGHRA and CDR2 as YSYEKL. Deletions cut 0 bases from V and 3 bases from J, with 9 bases between. This CDR3 comprises 15 residues. Here the CDR3 DNA reads TGCGCCAGCAGCCAAGAACCAGGGCCCAATCAGCCCCAGCATTTT. Its protein is CASSQEPGPNQPQHF.

This clone was observed a handful of times. The chain couples TRBV15 to TRBJ1-2, with a possible D match to TRBD1 (5 bases). V lost 0 bases, J lost 6 bases, and 11 bases lay in between. This CDR3 has 14 residues. The V gene's germline CDR1 is LNHNV and CDR2 YYDKDF (reference sequence). This chain's CDR3 is CATSRDREADGYTF. The CDR3, as DNA: TGTGCCACCAGCAGAGACAGGGAGGCGGATGGCTACACCTTC.

The V gene is TRBV18, the J gene TRBJ1-3; D not certain. The V and J ends lost 3 bases and 1 base respectively, with 13 bases between them. CDR3 length: 16 amino acids. Germline loops: CDR1 KGHSH, CDR2 LQKENI. The CDR3 loop is CASSPTTTGSGNTIYF. In DNA form, the CDR3 reads TGTGCCAGCTCACCCACCACGACGGGTTCTGGAAACACCATATATTTT.

This clone was seen only a few times. The chain combines TRBV29-1 with TRBJ1-2; 8 bases are a match to TRBD1. Germline V CDR1 and CDR2: SQVTM, ANQGSEA. The V and J ends lost 5 bases and 5 bases, in that order; junction bases with no gene match: 7. This CDR3 contains 13 residues. CDR3 nucleotides: TGCAGCGTTTCGACAGGGGAGAGGTATGGCTACACCTTC. It yields the protein CSVSTGERYGYTF.

This clone is labeled medium-sized. The rearrangement joins TRBV27 to TRBJ2-1; TRBD2 matches at 10 bases. J was trimmed by 9 bases and V by 5 bases; bases with no gene match: 10. The CDR3 covers 15 residues. Germline CDR1 MNHEY, CDR2 SMNVEV (reference sequence). In DNA, the CDR3 is TGTGCCAGCAGTGTAAGCGGGGGGGCAACGAGTGAGCAGTTCTTC. Translating gives CASSVSGGATSEQFF.

This rearrangement joins TRBV5-6 to TRBJ2-7; D gene ambiguous. CDR1 and CDR2 (germline): SGHDT, YYEEEE. Trimming cost V 4 bases and J 7 bases, with 9 bases left between them. The CDR3 is 11 amino acids. The CDR3 DNA is TGTGCCAGCAGCGTGGGCCAGGAGCAGTACGTC. Protein product: CASSVGQEQYV.

V is TRBV2 and J is TRBJ2-7; 9 bases align to TRBD2. The CDR3 sequence is 16 residues long. Germline CDR1 is SNHLY and CDR2 is FYNNEI. V shed 0 bases and J 7 bases; nucleotides not matched to a gene: 10. The CDR3 here is CASSEAQAGGFGEQYV. Written as DNA, the CDR3 is TGTGCCAGCAGTGAAGCGCAGGCGGGAGGGTTTGGAGAGCAGTACGTC.

The genes are TRBV7-9 and TRBJ2-5, with 7 bases lining up with TRBD2. CDR1 is SEHNR, CDR2 FQNEAQ, per germline (reference sequence). Unmatched junction bases numbered 4, after V lost 3 bases and J lost 3 bases. This CDR3 is 14 amino acids long. CDR3: CASSFPAGKETQYF. For the CDR3, the DNA is TGTGCCAGCAGCTTTCCAGCGGGGAAAGAGACCCAGTACTTC. Complete variable domain (other parts from reference TRBV7-9 and TRBJ2-5): DTGVSQNPRHKITKRGQNVTFRCDPISEHNRLYWYRQTLGQGPEFLTYFQNEAQLEKSRLLSDRFSAERPKGSFSTLEIQRTEQGDSAMYLCASSFPAGKETQYFGPGTRLLVL.

This clone is medium-sized in the sample. This chain joins TRBV5-5 and TRBJ2-7; a possible D gene is TRBD2 (7 bases). The germline CDR1 and CDR2 sequences are SGHKS and YYEKEE (reference sequence). V was clipped by 4 bases and J by 7 bases, with 15 bases between them. The CDR3 loop spans 13 amino acids. The CDR3 reads CASSQTGGKEQYV. In DNA, the CDR3 is TGTGCCAGCAGCCAGACGGGGGGCAAAGAGCAGTACGTC.

V and J are TRBV5-4 and TRBJ2-5; maybe TRBD2 (6 bases). Germline V gene data show CDR1 as SGHNT and CDR2 as YYREEE (reference sequence). The CDR3 has 13 amino acids. V was shortened by 5 bases and J by 3 bases, with 11 bases between the two germline ends. This chain's CDR3 is CASRPGLKETQYF. The DNA for the CDR3 is TGTGCCAGCAGGCCGGGACTTAAAGAGACCCAGTACTTC.

This clone was seen only once. The chain couples TRBV19 to TRBJ2-3; TRBD2 matches 10 bases. Germline CDR1 and CDR2: LNHDA and SQIVND (reference sequence). The CDR3 length is 19 residues. Trimming at V came to 6 bases and at J to 0 bases, leaving 15 bases not matched to a gene. The CDR3 bases are TGTGCCAGTAGCGGCGATTTAGCGGGGGGCGGCCCTAGCACAGATACGCAGTATTTT. Translating gives CASSGDLAGGGPSTDTQYF.

In its sample, this clone was seen a few times. The chain employs TRBV2 and TRBJ1-1; TRBD1 matches at 8 bases. J was trimmed by 5 bases and V by 4 bases; bases with no gene match: 6. This CDR3 spans 14 amino acids. From germline, CDR1 is SNHLY and CDR2 FYNNEI. CDR3: CASSAFTGGTEAFF. The CDR3 DNA reads TGTGCCAGCAGTGCCTTCACAGGGGGGACTGAAGCTTTCTTT.

The J gene is TRBJ1-2, the V gene TRBV6-6, with D maybe TRBD1 (6 bases). V lost 7 bases and J 6 bases, leaving 18 bases between the germline ends. The germline CDR1 and CDR2 sequences are MNHNY and SVGAGI (reference sequence). The CDR3 is 14 residues long. The CDR3 DNA reads TGTGCCAGCACCTTATCAGGGGATTCGGATGGCTACACCTTC. The encoded protein is CASTLSGDSDGYTF.

V and J are TRBV3-1 (or the pseudogene TRBV3-2) and TRBJ1-4; tentatively, D is TRBD1 (6 bases). From germline, CDR1 is LGHDT and CDR2 YNNKEL (reference sequence). The CDR3 sequence is 11 residues long. Trimming stripped 6 bases from V and 8 bases from J, with 7 bases between. The CDR3 here is CASRRGEKLFF. Written as DNA, the CDR3 is TGTGCCAGCAGAAGGGGGGAAAAACTGTTTTTT.